This T cell receptor beta chain was captured in a study of shared clonotypes between healthy human individuals. General observations from the study: Estimated clonotype richness was generally higher in naive than memory subsets.

Note on this clone: What it binds is unknown.

Positively selected for CCR7, the CD45RO-negative cells used as naive CD8 cells excluded terminally differentiated effector memory CD45RA+ cells. Measured with immunoSEQ multiplex PCR; TCRdb has only the in-frame clones, and not every one. The sample carries around 560,000 clones, roughly 96% recorded once. Germline values: CDR1 SNHLY, CDR2 FYNNEI. The CDR3 is made up of 13 amino acids. The V end lost 6 bases, the J end lost 6 bases, and 13 bases lay between the germline ends. The receptor was derived from a woman in her twenties or thirties in good health. The gene calls are TRBV2 and TRBJ2-3; D remains ambiguous. Sequenced material: naive CD8+ T cells sorted from blood. In DNA form, the CDR3 reads TGTGCCAGCAGAAAGGAGACCGGGGATACGCAGTATTTT. The encoded protein is CASRKETGDTQYF.